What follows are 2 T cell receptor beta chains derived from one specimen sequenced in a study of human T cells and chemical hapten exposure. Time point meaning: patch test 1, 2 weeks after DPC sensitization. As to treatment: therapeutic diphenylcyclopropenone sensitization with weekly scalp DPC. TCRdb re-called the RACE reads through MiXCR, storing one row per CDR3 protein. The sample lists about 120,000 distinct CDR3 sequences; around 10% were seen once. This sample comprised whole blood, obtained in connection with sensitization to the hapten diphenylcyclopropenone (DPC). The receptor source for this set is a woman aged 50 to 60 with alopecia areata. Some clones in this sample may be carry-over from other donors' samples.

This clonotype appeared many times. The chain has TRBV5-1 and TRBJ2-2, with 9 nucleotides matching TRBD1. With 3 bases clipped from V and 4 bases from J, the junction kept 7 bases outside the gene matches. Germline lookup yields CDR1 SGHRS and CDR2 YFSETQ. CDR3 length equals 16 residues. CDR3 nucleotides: TGCGCCAGCAGCTCCAGGACAGGGGAGGCCACCGGGGAGCTGTTTTTT. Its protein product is CASSSRTGEATGELFF.

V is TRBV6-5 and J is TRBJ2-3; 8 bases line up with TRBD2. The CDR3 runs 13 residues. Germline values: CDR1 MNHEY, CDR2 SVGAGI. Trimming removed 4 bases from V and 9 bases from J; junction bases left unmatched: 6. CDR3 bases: TGTGCCAGCAGTTCCTTCTCGGGAGGGACGCAGTATTTT. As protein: CASSSFSGGTQYF.